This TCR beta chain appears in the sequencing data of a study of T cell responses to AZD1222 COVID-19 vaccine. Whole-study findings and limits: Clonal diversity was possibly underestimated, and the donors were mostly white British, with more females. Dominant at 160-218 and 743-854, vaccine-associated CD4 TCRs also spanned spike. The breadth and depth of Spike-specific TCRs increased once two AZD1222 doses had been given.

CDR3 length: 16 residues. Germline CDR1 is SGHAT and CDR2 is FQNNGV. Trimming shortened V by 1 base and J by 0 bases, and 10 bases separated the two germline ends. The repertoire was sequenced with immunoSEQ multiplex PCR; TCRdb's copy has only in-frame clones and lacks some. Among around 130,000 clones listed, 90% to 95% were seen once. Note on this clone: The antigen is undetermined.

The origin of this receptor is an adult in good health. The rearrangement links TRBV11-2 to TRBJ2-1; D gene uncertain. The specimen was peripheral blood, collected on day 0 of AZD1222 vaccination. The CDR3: CASSLVFQSSYNEQFF. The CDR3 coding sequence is TGTGCCAGCAGCTTAGTTTTCCAGAGCTCCTACAATGAGCAGTTCTTC.